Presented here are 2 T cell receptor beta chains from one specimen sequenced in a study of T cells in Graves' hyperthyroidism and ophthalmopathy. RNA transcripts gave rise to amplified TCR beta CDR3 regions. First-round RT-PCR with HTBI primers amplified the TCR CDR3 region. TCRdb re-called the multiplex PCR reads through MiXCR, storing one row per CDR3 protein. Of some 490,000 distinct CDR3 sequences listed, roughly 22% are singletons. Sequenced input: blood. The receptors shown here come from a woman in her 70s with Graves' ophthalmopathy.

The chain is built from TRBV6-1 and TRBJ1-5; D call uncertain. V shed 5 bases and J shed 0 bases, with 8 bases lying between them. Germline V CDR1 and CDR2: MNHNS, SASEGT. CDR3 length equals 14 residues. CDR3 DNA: TGTGCCAGCAGTCGGACTGATAGCAATCAGCCCCAGCATTTT. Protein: CASSRTDSNQPQHF.

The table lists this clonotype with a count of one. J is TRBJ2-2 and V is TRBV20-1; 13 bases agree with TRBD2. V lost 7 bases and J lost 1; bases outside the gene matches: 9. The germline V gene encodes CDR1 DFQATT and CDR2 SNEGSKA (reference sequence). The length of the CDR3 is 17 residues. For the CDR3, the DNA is TGCAGTGTTCGACGGACTAGCGGGAGCCTGAACACCGGGGAGCTGTTTTTT. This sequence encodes CSVRRTSGSLNTGELFF.